This T cell receptor (beta chain) was recorded in a study of a mutant IDH1 vaccine in newly diagnosed glioma. Study as a whole: Eight vaccinations reached patients in weeks 1, 3, 5, 7, 11, 15, 19 and 23.

Repertoires were generated with immunoSEQ multiplex PCR, while TCRdb's copy carries only in-frame clones and drops some. The sample has about 44,000 clones, around 90% seen once. This sample's time point: week 23, last vaccination. The study gave 300 ug of mutant IDH1 20-mer peptide per vaccine dose, with topical imiquimod. Germline CDR1 ENHRY, CDR2 SYGVKD. The CDR3 loop spans 12 amino acids. Trimming removed 4 bases from V and 4 bases from J; junction bases left unmatched: 1. Broader study findings: Changes in the top peripheral T cell clonotypes seemingly had no bearing on pseudoprogression.

Remarks on this clone: Antigen unknown.

This chain uses TRBV10-3 with TRBJ2-7, with 7 bases lining up with TRBD1. The receptor was isolated from a man aged 45-65 years with glioma. Specimen: PBMCs, collected from a glioma patient whose treatment included an IDH1 peptide vaccine. The CDR3 DNA sequence: TGTGCCATCAGTGGACAGGGTTACGAGCAGTACTTC. Amino acids: CAISGQGYEQYF.